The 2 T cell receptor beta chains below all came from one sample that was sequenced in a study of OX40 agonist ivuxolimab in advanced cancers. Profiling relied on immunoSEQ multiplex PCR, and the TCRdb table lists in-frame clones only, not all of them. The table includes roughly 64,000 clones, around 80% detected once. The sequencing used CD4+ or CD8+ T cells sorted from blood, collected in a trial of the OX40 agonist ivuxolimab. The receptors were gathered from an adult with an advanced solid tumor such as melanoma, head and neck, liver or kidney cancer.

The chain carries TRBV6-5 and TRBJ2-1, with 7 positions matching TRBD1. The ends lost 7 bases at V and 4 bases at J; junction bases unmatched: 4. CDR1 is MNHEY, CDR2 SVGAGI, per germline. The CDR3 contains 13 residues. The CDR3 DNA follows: TGTGCCAGCACTGGGGGACAGTACAATGAGCAGTTCTTC. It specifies CASTGGQYNEQFF.

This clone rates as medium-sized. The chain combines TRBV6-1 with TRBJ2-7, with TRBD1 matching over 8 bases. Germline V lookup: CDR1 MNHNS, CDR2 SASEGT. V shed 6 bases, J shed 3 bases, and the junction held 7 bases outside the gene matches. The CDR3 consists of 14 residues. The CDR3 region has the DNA TGTGCCAGCAGCCTACAGGGGGTCCACTACGAGCAGTACTTC. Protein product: CASSLQGVHYEQYF.